This TCR beta chain is drawn from a study of graft-versus-host responses after intestinal transplantation. Study information: Every transplant recipient was induced with anti-thymocyte globulin, then maintained on tacrolimus and steroids for about 3 years.

Germline V gene data show CDR1 as LNHDA and CDR2 as SQIVND (reference sequence). This CDR3 is 16 amino acids long. The V end lost 5 bases, the J end lost 4 bases, and 18 bases lay between the germline ends. Clones were sequenced by immunoSEQ multiplex PCR, and TCRdb holds only the in-frame ones, with some missing. The sample has 15,000 to 20,000 clones; over 35% are singletons. Around 200,000 CFSE-labeled responder cells were plated with around 200,000 irradiated, violet-dye-labeled stimulator cells. This rearrangement joins TRBV19 to TRBJ1-3; D is uncertain. This sequence originates from a human patient who received an intestinal transplant. The source material was alloreactive CD4+ T cells from a mixed lymphocyte reaction culture, sampled before intestinal transplant. The subset is: CFSE-low proliferating T cells sorted from approximately 6-day pre-transplant mixed lymphocyte reaction (GvH or HvG direction). In DNA form, the CDR3 reads TGTGCCAGTAGTCCCCCCCCCGGGGAGCTAGGAAACACCATATATTTT. Translated: CASSPPPGELGNTIYF.